Given below is one T cell receptor beta chain in context. The data belong to a study of radiotherapy plus CTLA-4 blockade in lung cancer. About the research overall: Among patients, over 15% showed objective responses, and roughly 30% had disease control.

The protocol was immunoSEQ multiplex PCR, while the TCRdb copy is restricted to in-frame clones and leaves out a portion. The sample includes about 88,000 clones, 72% of them seen just once. Trimming took 4 bases from V and 5 from J; bases not matched to a gene: 2. CDR1 and CDR2 from the germline V gene are MDHEN and SYDVKM. This CDR3 is built from 14 residues. The sample consisted of peripheral blood, taken from a patient treated with radiotherapy plus ipilimumab. The gene calls are TRBV28 and TRBJ1-4; 9 nucleotides line up with TRBD1. This sequence originates from a human donor with non-small cell lung cancer that progressed on radiotherapy plus ipilimumab. DNA of the CDR3: TGTGCCAGCAGTTACAGGGGGCGGAATGAAAAACTGTTTTTT. It codes for CASSYRGRNEKLFF.